The 18 T cell receptor beta chains reported below all come from one sample, sequenced in a study of T cell responses to AZD1222 COVID-19 vaccine. The repertoire was sequenced with immunoSEQ multiplex PCR; TCRdb's copy has only in-frame clones and lacks some. The sample contains around 100,000 clones, around 90% of which appear only once. Source: peripheral blood, taken on day 0 of AZD1222 vaccination. The receptors were gathered from an adult in good health.

The chain couples TRBV7-2 to TRBJ2-3, with TRBD2 matching over 9 bases. This CDR3 contains 15 residues. J gave up 2 bases and V 1 base, and 1 base lay outside the gene matches. Looked up from germline, CDR1 is SGHTA and CDR2 is FQGNSA. Written as DNA, the CDR3 is TGTGCCAGCAGCTTAGTAGCGGGAGTCACAGATACGCAGTATTTT. Residues: CASSLVAGVTDTQYF. The full variable domain, completed using reference TRBV7-2 and TRBJ2-3, is GAGVSQSPSNKVTEKGKDVELRCDPISGHTALYWYRQSLGQGLEFLIYFQGNSAPDKSGLPSDRFSAERTGGSVSTLTIQRTQQEDSAVYLCASSLVAGVTDTQYFGPGTRLTVL.

This chain links TRBV27 with TRBJ2-1, with D possibly TRBD2 on 6 matching bases. The CDR3 sequence is 13 residues long. Germline CDR1 MNHEY, CDR2 SMNVEV (reference sequence). V was trimmed by 0 bases and J by 9 bases, leaving 9 bases between them. This CDR3 reads CASSLSEGSEQFF. The CDR3 DNA reads TGTGCCAGCAGTTTATCGGAGGGTAGTGAGCAGTTCTTC.

J is TRBJ2-5 and V is TRBV29-1; no definite D call. CDR1 and CDR2 from the germline V gene are SQVTM and ANQGSEA. V lost 4 bases to trimming and J lost 5 bases, with 14 bases between them. The CDR3 loop spans 13 amino acids. The CDR3 nucleotides are TGCAGCGTTGCTGGGATGGTGGGGGAGACCCAGTACTTC. It encodes CSVAGMVGETQYF.

The chain has TRBV5-1 and TRBJ2-1, with TRBD2 matching 15 bases. Germline CDR1 reads SGHRS; CDR2 reads YFSETQ. This CDR3 is built from 16 residues. Trimming at V came to 3 bases and at J to 6 bases, leaving 4 bases not matched to a gene. CDR3 in DNA: TGCGCCAGCAGCTACGGACTAGCGGGAGGGTCCAATGAGCAGTTCTTC. It codes for CASSYGLAGGSNEQFF.

The V call is TRBV15, the J call TRBJ2-7; unclear D gene. Germline values: CDR1 LNHNV, CDR2 YYDKDF (reference sequence). CDR3 length equals 13 residues. The V gene lost 0 bases and the J gene lost 7 bases, with 10 bases spanning the gap. The CDR3: CATSRERSREQYF. The CDR3 coding sequence is TGTGCCACCAGCAGAGAACGGAGTAGGGAGCAGTACTTC.

J is TRBJ2-2 and V is TRBV27, with 7 bases identical to TRBD1. The length of the CDR3 is 13 residues. Germline V gives CDR1 MNHEY, CDR2 SMNVEV (reference sequence). V trimming: 3 bases; J trimming: 8 bases; junction bases outside the gene matches: 3. The CDR3 loop reads CASSFKGAGELFF. The CDR3 nucleotides are TGTGCCAGCAGTTTTAAGGGGGCAGGGGAGCTGTTTTTT.

The chain has TRBV7-9 and TRBJ2-1; 12 nucleotides align to TRBD1. The CDR3 has 17 residues. Losses at the gene ends were 2 bases for V and 8 bases for J; bases not matched to a gene: 10. From germline, CDR1 is SEHNR and CDR2 FQNEAQ (reference sequence). CDR3 sequence: CASSLSGTGGARDEQFF. Here the CDR3 DNA reads TGTGCCAGCAGCTTATCAGGGACAGGGGGCGCGAGGGATGAGCAGTTCTTC.

V is TRBV29-1 and J is TRBJ2-1, with D tentatively TRBD1 (5 bases). This CDR3 is 18 amino acids long. Trimming stripped 4 bases from V and 0 bases from J, with 22 bases between. CDR1 SQVTM and CDR2 ANQGSEA come from the germline V gene. CDR3 DNA: TGCAGCGTTGCCGGCAGGGTCCCTAAAATCGGCTCCTACAATGAGCAGTTCTTC. It codes for CSVAGRVPKIGSYNEQFF.

This chain joins TRBV27 and TRBJ2-1; D perhaps matches TRBD1 (5 bases). V lost 3 bases and J lost 0, with 12 bases in between. The CDR3 has 16 residues. Per the germline V gene, CDR1 is MNHEY and CDR2 is SMNVEV (reference sequence). CDR3 sequence reads: CASSFQGPISYNEQFF. The CDR3 coding sequence is TGTGCCAGCAGTTTTCAGGGCCCGATCTCCTACAATGAGCAGTTCTTC.

J is TRBJ2-7 and V is TRBV27; D call uncertain. The CDR3 sequence is 16 residues long. Looked up from germline, CDR1 is MNHEY and CDR2 is SMNVEV (reference sequence). V was trimmed by 2 bases and J by 1 base, leaving 15 bases between them. The CDR3 nucleotides are TGTGCCAGCAGTTTAGATTGGTTGCGCCCATCCTACGAGCAGTACTTC. Its translation is CASSLDWLRPSYEQYF.

This chain uses TRBV30 with TRBJ1-3; D unclear. Per the germline V gene, CDR1 is GTSNPN and CDR2 is SVGIG (reference sequence). V gave up 0 bases and J gave up 8 bases, with 8 bases separating them. The CDR3 runs to 12 residues. CDR3 amino acids: CAWSVGPDTIYF. The CDR3 DNA follows: TGTGCCTGGAGTGTCGGGCCAGACACCATATATTTT.

This chain connects TRBV10-3 to TRBJ1-2; TRBD1 aligns across 8 bases. CDR1 is ENHRY, CDR2 SYGVKD, per germline. J was trimmed by 0 bases and V by 9 bases; bases with no gene match: 3. The CDR3 covers 13 residues. CDR3 in amino acids: CAIAQGANYGYTF. CDR3 sequence (DNA): TGTGCCATAGCACAGGGGGCTAACTATGGCTACACCTTC.

The V gene is TRBV5-4, the J gene TRBJ2-3; D might be TRBD1 or TRBD2, each matching 5 bases. The V gene lost 5 bases and the J gene lost 2 bases, with 12 bases spanning the gap. The germline CDR1 and CDR2 sequences are SGHNT and YYREEE (reference sequence). The CDR3 consists of 14 residues. The CDR3 reads CASSGGGVTDTQYF. Written as DNA, the CDR3 is TGTGCCAGCAGTGGGGGTGGGGTCACAGATACGCAGTATTTT.

The chain carries TRBV11-2 and TRBJ2-1; D may be TRBD2 (6 bases). Germline V gene data show CDR1 as SGHAT and CDR2 as FQNNGV. Trimming cost V 3 bases and J 2 bases, with 11 bases left between them. The CDR3 runs 15 residues. The chain's CDR3 is CASSLRRDPYNEQFF. CDR3 DNA: TGTGCCAGCAGCTTGCGGCGGGACCCCTACAATGAGCAGTTCTTC.

The chain is built from TRBV14 and TRBJ2-6; D uncertain. Trimming shortened V by 4 bases and J by 6 bases, and 7 bases separated the two germline ends. The CDR3 is made up of 13 amino acids. Germline assignment: CDR1 SGHDN and CDR2 FVKESK. As DNA, the CDR3 is TGTGCCAGCAGCCTCAATGAGGCCAACGTCCTGACTTTC. Protein sequence: CASSLNEANVLTF.

The V and J genes are TRBV27 and TRBJ2-1; the match to TRBD1 covers 9 bases. Germline lookup yields CDR1 MNHEY and CDR2 SMNVEV (reference sequence). This CDR3 spans 16 amino acids. With 7 bases clipped from V and 5 bases from J, the junction kept 12 bases outside the gene matches. This CDR3 reads CASKKNTGQGHNEQFF. CDR3 sequence (DNA): TGTGCCAGCAAGAAGAACACGGGACAGGGACACAATGAGCAGTTCTTC.

This clone has a handful of counts. This rearrangement joins TRBV2 to TRBJ2-7; 7 nucleotides align to TRBD2. Germline V gene lookup returns CDR1 SNHLY and CDR2 FYNNEI. The CDR3 has 12 amino acids. Trimming removed 5 bases from V and 8 bases from J; junction bases left unmatched: 6. CDR3 amino acids: CASSPTSEKQYF. For the CDR3, the DNA is TGTGCCAGCAGTCCAACTAGCGAGAAGCAGTACTTC.

The V and J genes are TRBV29-1 and TRBJ2-7, with TRBD2 identical over 9 bases. Per germline, CDR1 SQVTM and CDR2 ANQGSEA. The junction had 15 bases not matched to a gene; V was cut back by 6 bases and J by 3 bases. This CDR3 comprises 16 residues. The CDR3 DNA reads TGCAGCGTCGTGGGGGGTCTTAGCGGGAGCTACTACGAGCAGTACTTC. It specifies CSVVGGLSGSYYEQYF.